Shown below are 23 T cell receptor beta chains from a single sample sequenced in a study of cytomegalovirus exposure and HLA in healthy donors. Clones were read by immunoSEQ multiplex PCR, and TCRdb kept only the in-frame ones, dropping some. Counted here are approximately 150,000 clones, approximately 93% occurring once; the ten biggest clones make up under 0.8%. Sequenced: PBMCs. All receptors derive from a man aged 18 to 29 in good health and CMV-seronegative.

This chain links TRBV5-1 with TRBJ2-5, with 11 positions matching TRBD2. This CDR3 is 16 amino acids long. V shed 4 bases and J 5 bases; nucleotides not matched to a gene: 10. CDR1 and CDR2 from the germline V gene are SGHRS and YFSETQ. CDR3 in amino acids: CASSPHLAGGRETQYF. Written as DNA, the CDR3 is TGCGCCAGCAGCCCGCATCTAGCGGGGGGCCGGGAGACCCAGTACTTC.

The chain links TRBV27 to TRBJ1-1; D may be TRBD1 (6 bases). CDR3 length: 16 amino acids. Germline V CDR1 and CDR2: MNHEY, SMNVEV (reference sequence). Trimming took 4 bases from V and 0 from J, leaving 15 bases between them. The CDR3 reads CASSYRTAPMNTEAFF. The CDR3 DNA is TGTGCCAGCAGTTATCGGACAGCCCCCATGAACACTGAAGCTTTCTTT.

The chain carries TRBV6-5 and TRBJ2-2, with D hard to call. CDR3 length: 11 amino acids. CDR1 and CDR2 from the germline V gene are MNHEY and SVGAGI. V dropped 4 bases and J dropped 8 bases, with 5 bases sitting between them. This CDR3 is CASSSPGELFF. The CDR3 bases are TGTGCCAGCAGTTCCCCGGGGGAGCTGTTTTTT.

The chain carries TRBV5-6 and TRBJ2-5; TRBD2 matches at 9 bases. Germline CDR1 reads SGHDT; CDR2 reads YYEEEE. V lost 0 bases to trimming and J lost 2 bases; unmatched junction nucleotides: 11. The CDR3 is 18 residues long. The CDR3 reads CASSLAALAGLPQETQYF. The CDR3 DNA reads as TGTGCCAGCAGCTTGGCCGCCCTAGCGGGACTCCCACAAGAGACCCAGTACTTC.

The CDR3 protein is CATSSAGEAKNIQYF. The CDR3, as DNA: TGTGCCACCAGCAGCGCGGGGGAGGCCAAAAACATTCAGTACTTC. This chain joins TRBV15 and TRBJ2-4; 7 bases fit TRBD2. The germline V gene has CDR1 LNHNV and CDR2 YYDKDF (reference sequence). The CDR3 spans 15 residues. J gave up 1 base and V 3 bases, and 3 bases lay outside the gene matches.

The chain employs TRBV2 and TRBJ2-5, with a weak D call TRBD2 (6 bases). The CDR3 length is 14 residues. Germline V gene sequence: CDR1 SNHLY, CDR2 FYNNEI. V was pared by 4 bases and J by 2 bases, with 11 bases between. The CDR3 nucleotides read TGTGCCAGCAGTGTTTCTGGGGGGCAAGAGACCCAGTACTTC. It specifies CASSVSGGQETQYF.

V is TRBV10-1 and J is TRBJ2-3; TRBD2 matches at 11 bases. Trimming at V came to 2 bases and at J to 5 bases, leaving 9 bases not matched to a gene. Per germline, CDR1 WNHNN and CDR2 SYGVQD (reference sequence). CDR3 size: 17 residues. Here the CDR3 reads CASSENSGRALGDTQYF. The CDR3 nucleotides are TGCGCCAGCAGTGAGAATAGCGGGAGGGCGTTGGGAGATACGCAGTATTTT.

The chain has TRBV4-1 and TRBJ2-7; 8 bases line up with TRBD2. V shed 3 bases, J shed 2 bases, and the junction held 12 bases outside the gene matches. The CDR3 contains 17 residues. From germline, CDR1 is MGHRA and CDR2 YSYEKL. CDR3 loop: CASSQQLGGGGTYEQYF. The DNA for the CDR3 is TGCGCCAGCAGCCAGCAGCTGGGGGGCGGGGGGACCTACGAGCAGTACTTC.

The rearrangement joins TRBV5-1 to TRBJ2-1; 11 bases are a match to TRBD2. Per germline, CDR1 SGHRS and CDR2 YFSETQ. J was trimmed by 4 bases and V by 3 bases; bases with no gene match: 6. The CDR3 consists of 16 residues. The CDR3 region is CASSSGLADFYNEQFF. DNA of the CDR3: TGCGCCAGCAGCTCGGGACTAGCGGACTTTTACAATGAGCAGTTCTTC.

This clone was found once. The V and J genes are TRBV2 and TRBJ2-7, with 8 bases that match TRBD2. Germline CDR1 is SNHLY and CDR2 is FYNNEI. There are 12 residues in the CDR3. The junction had 6 bases not matched to a gene; V was cut back by 11 bases and J by 3 bases. The CDR3 protein is CAGAGEGYEQYV. The CDR3 nucleotides read TGTGCCGGAGCGGGAGAAGGCTACGAGCAGTACGTC.

CDR3 residues: CASSLGASGNQETQYF. CDR3 coding DNA: TGTGCCAGCAGCCTGGGGGCTAGCGGGAACCAAGAGACCCAGTACTTC. V and J are TRBV4-2 and TRBJ2-5, with 9 bases identical to TRBD2. V was clipped by 4 bases and J by 0 bases; unmatched bases: 6. The germline gives CDR1 LGHNA, CDR2 YNFKEQ. There are 16 residues in the CDR3.

The rearrangement links TRBV7-2 to TRBJ1-2, with 11 bases identical to TRBD1. The CDR3 length is 16 residues. The V segment lost 1 base and the J segment 5 bases; nucleotides outside the gene matches: 6. Germline lookup yields CDR1 SGHTA and CDR2 FQGNSA. The DNA for the CDR3 is TGTGCCAGCAGCTTAGAGGGGACAGGGGGTCAGTATGGCTACACCTTC. Its protein is CASSLEGTGGQYGYTF.

The rearrangement joins TRBV5-1 to TRBJ2-2; 10 nucleotides line up with TRBD2. This CDR3 is 15 amino acids long. Germline values: CDR1 SGHRS, CDR2 YFSETQ. V lost 3 bases, J lost 8 bases, and 7 bases stayed unmatched. The CDR3 sequence: CASSSLLAGSGELFF. CDR3 DNA: TGCGCCAGCAGCTCCTTACTAGCGGGGTCGGGGGAGCTGTTTTTT.

The rearrangement uses TRBV19 and TRBJ1-1, with a weak D call TRBD1 (5 bases). The germline V gene encodes CDR1 LNHDA and CDR2 SQIVND (reference sequence). CDR3 length equals 14 residues. With 5 bases removed from V and 2 bases from J, the gap between germline ends came to 12 bases. Here the CDR3 DNA reads TGTGCCAGTAGTCAGTGGGGGGTTAACACTGAAGCTTTCTTT. Amino acid sequence: CASSQWGVNTEAFF.

The rearrangement uses TRBV15 and TRBJ1-2, with TRBD1 as a possible D gene (6 bases). The CDR3 runs to 14 residues. V shed 2 bases and J shed 4 bases, with 11 bases lying between them. Germline V gives CDR1 LNHNV, CDR2 YYDKDF (reference sequence). In DNA, the CDR3 is TGTGCCACCAGCAGAACCGACAGGTTCTATGGCTACACCTTC. Translating gives CATSRTDRFYGYTF.

The V call is TRBV5-3, the J call TRBJ2-7; D might be TRBD2 (6 bases). TRBV5-3 is an ORF for which the function is uncertain. This CDR3 contains 13 residues. Trimming removed 1 base at V and 4 bases at J, with 9 bases between. CDR3 DNA: TGTGCCAGAAGCTTGATACTAGCTTACGAGCAGTACGTC. This gives the protein CARSLILAYEQYV.

The V gene is TRBV25-1, the J gene TRBJ2-2, with no clear D. This CDR3 is 13 amino acids long. The V gene's germline CDR1 is MGHDK and CDR2 SYGVNS. The V end was cut by 1 base, the J end by 5 bases, with 5 bases between. The CDR3 sequence: CASSEFTTGELFF. Here the CDR3 DNA reads TGTGCCAGCAGTGAATTCACAACCGGGGAGCTGTTTTTT.

The rearrangement links TRBV4-3 to TRBJ2-1, with TRBD2 matching over 7 bases. The CDR3 is 17 residues long. The ends lost 1 base at V and 6 bases at J; junction bases unmatched: 12. Germline CDR1 LGHNA, CDR2 YSLEER. This CDR3 reads CASSQGASGIAPNEQFF. The CDR3 DNA is TGCGCCAGCAGCCAAGGGGCTAGCGGCATCGCCCCCAATGAGCAGTTCTTC.

The chain joins TRBV6-5 to TRBJ2-7; tentatively, D is TRBD2 (5 bases). The CDR3 has 15 amino acids. V was clipped by 0 bases and J by 4 bases, with 13 bases between them. Per germline, CDR1 MNHEY and CDR2 SVGAGI. The CDR3 coding sequence is TGTGCCAGCAGTTACTCGACGGGGTGGGCTTACGAGCAGTACTTC. This codes for CASSYSTGWAYEQYF.

This clone appeared a single time. This rearrangement joins TRBV7-8 to TRBJ1-3; D is unclear. The CDR3 length is 15 residues. CDR1 is SGHVS and CDR2 is FQNEAQ in the germline V gene. Deletions cut 5 bases from V and 3 bases from J, with 14 bases between. CDR3 sequence: CASSITRGDGNTIYF. Here the CDR3 DNA reads TGTGCCAGCAGCATAACTCGAGGTGATGGAAACACCATATATTTT.

This chain links TRBV5-8 with TRBJ2-5; possibly TRBD1 for D (6 bases). V gave up 4 bases and J gave up 2 bases, with 12 bases separating them. The CDR3 sequence is 14 residues long. The germline CDR1 and CDR2 sequences are SGHTS and YDEGEE. The CDR3 is CASSIGQLQETQYF. In nucleotides, the CDR3 is TGTGCCAGCAGCATAGGACAGCTTCAAGAGACCCAGTACTTC.

This chain uses TRBV9 with TRBJ1-3, with 7 bases that match TRBD1. The ends lost 3 bases at V and 2 bases at J; junction bases unmatched: 2. Germline CDR1 and CDR2: SGDLS and YYNGEE. This CDR3 has 14 amino acids. The CDR3 nucleotides read TGTGCCAGCAGCGCGGACAGGCCTGGAAACACCATATATTTT. Its translation is CASSADRPGNTIYF.

The genes are TRBV6-5 and TRBJ2-7; tentative D call: TRBD1 (6 bases). V lost 4 bases to trimming and J lost 3 bases, with 13 bases between them. The CDR3 has 14 amino acids. CDR1 and CDR2 (germline): MNHEY, SVGAGI. The CDR3 DNA reads TGTGCCAGCAGTTTAGACAGGCCAGGCTACGAGCAGTACGTC. Amino acids: CASSLDRPGYEQYV.